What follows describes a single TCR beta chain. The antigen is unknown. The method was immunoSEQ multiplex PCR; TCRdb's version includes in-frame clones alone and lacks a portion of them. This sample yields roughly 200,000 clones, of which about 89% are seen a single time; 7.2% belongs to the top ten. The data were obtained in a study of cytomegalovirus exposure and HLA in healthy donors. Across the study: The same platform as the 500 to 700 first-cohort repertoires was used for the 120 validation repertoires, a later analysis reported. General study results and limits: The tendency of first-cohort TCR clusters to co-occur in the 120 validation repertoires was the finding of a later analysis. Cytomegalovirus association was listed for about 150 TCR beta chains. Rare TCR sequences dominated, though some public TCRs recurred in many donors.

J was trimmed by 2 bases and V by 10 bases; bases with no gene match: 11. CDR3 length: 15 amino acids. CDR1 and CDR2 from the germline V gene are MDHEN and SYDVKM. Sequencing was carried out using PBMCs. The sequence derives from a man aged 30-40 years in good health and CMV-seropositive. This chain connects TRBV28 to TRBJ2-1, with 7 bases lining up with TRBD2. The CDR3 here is CATKAGGGPYNEQFF. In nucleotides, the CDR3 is TGTGCCACCAAGGCCGGGGGAGGGCCCTACAATGAGCAGTTCTTC.